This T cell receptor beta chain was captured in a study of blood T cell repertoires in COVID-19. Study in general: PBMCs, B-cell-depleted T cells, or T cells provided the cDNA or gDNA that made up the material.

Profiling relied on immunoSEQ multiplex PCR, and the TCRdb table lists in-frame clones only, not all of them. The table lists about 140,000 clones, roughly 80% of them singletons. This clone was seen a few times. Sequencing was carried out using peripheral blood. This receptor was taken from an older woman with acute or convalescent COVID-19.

The CDR3 reads CASSLALSYNSPLHF. CDR3 nucleotide sequence: TGTGCCAGCAGTCTAGCTCTCTCCTATAATTCACCCCTCCACTTT. J is TRBJ1-6 and V is TRBV6-5; D call uncertain. The germline V gene encodes CDR1 MNHEY and CDR2 SVGAGI. V lost 5 bases to trimming and J lost 0 bases, with 8 bases between them. CDR3 length: 15 amino acids.